This TCR beta chain was identified in a study of T cell changes during pregnancy in multiple sclerosis. The CDR3 is made up of 13 amino acids. Germline lookup yields CDR1 MDHEN and CDR2 SYDVKM. The V end lost 6 bases, the J end lost 5 bases, and 13 bases lay between the germline ends. Profiling relied on immunoSEQ multiplex PCR, and the TCRdb table lists in-frame clones only, not all of them. The sample carries tens of thousands of clones, 90% recorded once. This receptor was obtained from a female donor in good health, enrolled as a control in a pregnancy study. The chain is built from TRBV28 and TRBJ1-1; tentatively, D is TRBD1 (6 bases). Material: peripheral blood, obtained after pregnancy. The CDR3 nucleotides are TGTGCCAGCAGGGCGACAGGAAAAACTGAAGCTTTCTTT. Its translation is CASRATGKTEAFF.